A single sample is the source of the 21 T cell receptor beta chains below, sequenced in a study of blood T cell repertoires in COVID-19. Clones were read by immunoSEQ multiplex PCR, and TCRdb kept only the in-frame ones, dropping some. The top ten clones hold over 4% of a sample with some 260,000 clones, 84% of them seen once. The specimen sequenced was PBMCs or T cells enriched from blood (not recorded which). These receptors were collected from a man in his thirties or forties with acute COVID-19.

The genes are TRBV5-1 and TRBJ1-6; 7 bases fit TRBD1. V trimming: 2 bases; J trimming: 7 bases; junction bases outside the gene matches: 6. This CDR3 has 15 residues. Germline assignment: CDR1 SGHRS and CDR2 YFSETQ. For the CDR3, the DNA is TGCGCCAGCAGCTTAACAGGGGATCGGAATTCACCCCTCCACTTT. Translating it yields CASSLTGDRNSPLHF.

The chain has TRBV9 and TRBJ1-6, with D possibly TRBD1 on 5 matching bases. The V and J ends lost 5 bases and 7 bases respectively, with 13 bases between them. Germline values: CDR1 SGDLS, CDR2 YYNGEE. There are 14 residues in the CDR3. CDR3 sequence: CASSGAQLNSPLHF. The DNA of the CDR3 is TGTGCCAGCAGTGGGGCACAGCTAAATTCACCCCTCCACTTT.

The chain uses TRBV7-2 and TRBJ2-3; 11 bases line up with TRBD2. This CDR3 region has 15 residues. Germline trimming cut 1 base from V and 5 bases from J; bases unmatched to any gene: 2. Germline values: CDR1 SGHTA, CDR2 FQGNSA. The CDR3 nucleotides read TGTGCCAGCAGCTTAGGTGGACTAGCGGGAGATACGCAGTATTTT. Amino acid sequence: CASSLGGLAGDTQYF. Full variable domain (missing parts from reference TRBV7-2 and TRBJ2-3): GAGVSQSPSNKVTEKGKDVELRCDPISGHTALYWYRQSLGQGLEFLIYFQGNSAPDKSGLPSDRFSAERTGGSVSTLTIQRTQQEDSAVYLCASSLGGLAGDTQYFGPGTRLTVL.

J is TRBJ2-3 and V is TRBV18; TRBD2 agrees at 9 bases. The CDR3 runs to 15 residues. V shed 0 bases, J shed 5 bases, and the junction held 3 bases outside the gene matches. Germline CDR1 and CDR2: KGHSH and LQKENI. The CDR3 loop reads CASSPPIAGVDTQYF. CDR3 bases: TGTGCCAGCTCACCACCAATAGCGGGAGTAGATACGCAGTATTTT.

The table lists this clone with a few counts. The V and J genes are TRBV9 and TRBJ1-1; D is unclear. Germline V gene sequence: CDR1 SGDLS, CDR2 YYNGEE. The CDR3 totals 12 residues. Deletions cut 2 bases from V and 2 bases from J, with 4 bases between. CDR3: CASSVVNTEAFF. The CDR3 DNA is TGTGCCAGCAGCGTCGTTAACACTGAAGCTTTCTTT.

The genes are TRBV13 and TRBJ2-1; 10 nucleotides line up with TRBD1. The J segment lost 5 bases and the V segment lost 5 bases, leaving 6 bases of the junction unmatched. CDR3 length equals 15 residues. Germline values: CDR1 PRHDT, CDR2 FYEKMQ (reference sequence). The CDR3 bases are TGTGCCAGCAGCACACGACAGGGGGCCAACAATGAGCAGTTCTTC. It codes for CASSTRQGANNEQFF.

Ten or more counts support this clone. This sample also contains other DNA sequences that code for the same CDR3. The rearrangement uses TRBV6-4 and TRBJ2-3; 10 bases agree with TRBD1. Unmatched junction bases numbered 0, after V lost 2 bases and J lost 1 base. CDR3 length equals 15 residues. The germline V gene encodes CDR1 MRHNA and CDR2 SNTAGT. CDR3 protein: CASSDGTGGTDTQYF. CDR3 sequence (DNA): TGTGCCAGCAGTGACGGGACAGGGGGCACAGATACGCAGTATTTT.

This clone was picked up one time. This chain uses TRBV5-1 with TRBJ1-3, with 7 bases that match TRBD1. The CDR3 extends over 15 amino acids. V was clipped by 6 bases and J by 7 bases; unmatched bases: 13. The germline V gene has CDR1 SGHRS and CDR2 YFSETQ. CDR3 DNA: TGCGCCAGCACCCCTACAGGGGAATGGTTGAACACCATATATTTT. This sequence encodes CASTPTGEWLNTIYF.

This chain uses TRBV9 with TRBJ1-6, with D unclear. Germline loops: CDR1 SGDLS, CDR2 YYNGEE. The CDR3 has 13 residues. The V gene lost 4 bases and the J gene lost 9 bases, with 11 bases spanning the gap. CDR3 nucleotide sequence: TGTGCCAGCAGCCCTGACACTGCTTCACCCCTCCACTTT. It is translated as CASSPDTASPLHF. Combining the CDR3 with reference TRBV9 and TRBJ1-6 gives the whole variable domain DSGVTQTPKHLITATGQRVTLRCSPRSGDLSVYWYQQSLDQGLQFLIQYYNGEERAKGNILERFSAQQFPDLHSELNLSSLELGDSALYFCASSPDTASPLHFGNGTRLTVT.

This clone was counted a single time. The J gene is TRBJ2-2, the V gene TRBV5-1; TRBD1 matches at 8 bases. This CDR3 is 16 amino acids long. CDR1 and CDR2 from the germline V gene are SGHRS and YFSETQ. Trimming at V came to 4 bases and at J to 3 bases, leaving 8 bases not matched to a gene. The CDR3, as DNA: TGCGCCAGCAGCCGAATGACAGGGGTCGACACCGGGGAGCTGTTTTTT. This encodes CASSRMTGVDTGELFF.

V usage is TRBV7-9 and J usage is TRBJ1-6; no clear D gene. CDR1 is SEHNR, CDR2 FQNEAQ, per germline (reference sequence). This CDR3 region has 13 residues. V was clipped by 5 bases and J by 9 bases, with 11 bases between them. The CDR3 nucleotides are TGTGCCAGCAGCCGTATCACGGGTTCACCCCTCCACTTT. Translated: CASSRITGSPLHF.

The chain combines TRBV19 with TRBJ2-3; a weak D match, TRBD2 (6 bases). This CDR3 is 15 amino acids long. With 3 bases removed from V and 3 bases from J, the gap between germline ends came to 13 bases. The V gene's germline CDR1 is LNHDA and CDR2 SQIVND (reference sequence). CDR3 region: CASSIGGLGTDTQYF. DNA for the CDR3: TGTGCCAGTAGTATCGGGGGTTTGGGGACAGATACGCAGTATTTT.

CDR3: CASSLEAQRTDTQYF. For the CDR3, the DNA is TGCGCCAGCAGCTTGGAAGCGCAGCGCACAGATACGCAGTATTTT. The chain employs TRBV5-1 and TRBJ2-3; the D is unclear. V was cut by 0 bases and J by 1 base, with 9 bases left in between. The CDR3 covers 15 residues. Germline V gene sequence: CDR1 SGHRS, CDR2 YFSETQ.

J is TRBJ2-2 and V is TRBV2, with 14 bases matching TRBD2. The trim removed 6 bases at V and 2 bases at J, leaving 14 bases unmatched. Germline V gene data show CDR1 as SNHLY and CDR2 as FYNNEI. The CDR3 loop spans 20 amino acids. CDR3 bases: TGTGCCAGCAGACGGACTAGCGGGGGGTCGTTCGCCCAAAACACCGGGGAGCTGTTTTTT. This translates into CASRRTSGGSFAQNTGELFF.

The rearrangement uses TRBV18 and TRBJ2-3; the D is unclear. Trimming removed 6 bases from V and 0 bases from J, with 13 bases in between. The CDR3 is 15 amino acids. Germline values: CDR1 KGHSH, CDR2 LQKENI. CDR3 nucleotide sequence: TGTGCCAGCTCTCCAGACCGACACAGCACAGATACGCAGTATTTT. Its translation is CASSPDRHSTDTQYF.

This clone was observed a single time. The chain has TRBV30 and TRBJ2-5; a possible D gene is TRBD2 (6 bases). Germline V CDR1 and CDR2: GTSNPN, SVGIG (reference sequence). The CDR3 totals 15 residues. V gave up 0 bases and J gave up 5 bases, with 16 bases separating them. CDR3 loop: CAWSVWTNKGETQYF. CDR3 DNA sequence: TGTGCCTGGAGTGTCTGGACTAATAAGGGGGAGACCCAGTACTTC.

The chain carries TRBV13 and TRBJ1-6; 10 positions agree with TRBD1. Germline CDR1 and CDR2: PRHDT and FYEKMQ (reference sequence). J gave up 11 bases and V 0 bases, and 7 bases lay outside the gene matches. The CDR3 contains 16 residues. This CDR3 is CASSLGGTGVRAPLHF. CDR3 sequence (DNA): TGTGCCAGCAGCTTAGGAGGGACAGGGGTTCGGGCACCCCTCCACTTT.

In its sample, this clone was seen once. CDR3 amino acids: CASSPRGVRNTIYF. CDR3 nucleotide sequence: TGTGCCAGCAGCCCCCGGGGGGTCCGTAACACCATATATTTT. The J gene is TRBJ1-3, the V gene TRBV7-2; D may be TRBD1 (5 bases). Germline-derived CDR1 and CDR2 are SGHTA and FQGNSA. The length of the CDR3 is 14 residues. V lost 5 bases, J lost 7 bases, and 15 bases lay in between.

The chain joins TRBV7-6 to TRBJ2-1; 8 bases are a match to TRBD2. V lost 1 base, J lost 6 bases, and 2 bases stayed unmatched. There are 14 residues in the CDR3. Germline loops: CDR1 SGHVS, CDR2 FNYEAQ. CDR3 sequence reads: CASSLVSGSNEQFF. As DNA, the CDR3 is TGTGCCAGCAGCTTAGTGAGCGGGAGCAATGAGCAGTTCTTC. The whole variable domain, filled in from reference TRBV7-6 and TRBJ2-1, reads GAGVSQSPRYKVTKRGQDVALRCDPISGHVSLYWYRQALGQGPEFLTYFNYEAQQDKSGLPNDRFSAERPEGSISTLTIQRTEQRDSAMYRCASSLVSGSNEQFFGPGTRLTVL.

A word on this clone: Its ends do not fully match the called genes, so a read error is possible. V and J are TRBV5-1 and TRBJ1-1; 10 nucleotides match TRBD1. CDR1 and CDR2 (germline): SGHRS, YFSETQ. The CDR3 is 14 amino acids. CDR3 in DNA: TGTGCCAGCAGCTTGGACGGACAGGGGGCTGAAGCTTTCTTT. Amino acid sequence: CASSLDGQGAEAFF. Full variable domain (missing parts from reference TRBV5-1 and TRBJ1-1): KAGVTQTPRYLIKTRGQQVTLSCSPISGHRSVSWYQQTPGQGLQFLFEYFSETQRNKGNFPGRFSGRQFSNSRSEMNVSTLELGDSALYLCASSLDGQGAEAFFGQGTRLTVV.

The chain employs TRBV7-3 and TRBJ1-3; D is unresolved. V was clipped by 0 bases and J by 4 bases, with 7 bases between them. The CDR3 has 14 residues. Germline CDR1 is SGHTA and CDR2 is FQGTGA. The CDR3 spells CASSLTAAGNTIYF. In nucleotides, the CDR3 is TGTGCCAGCAGCTTAACTGCAGCGGGAAACACCATATATTTT.